This T cell receptor (beta chain) was observed in a study of a mutant IDH1 vaccine in newly diagnosed glioma. Looking at the study overall: Patients got their first vaccination 4-6 weeks after radiotherapy alone, or with temozolomide cycles. Previous treatment comprised radiotherapy, temozolomide, or both, mostly both. Study results and caveats: Changes to the top peripheral T cell clonotypes appeared unrelated to pseudoprogression.

Time point meaning: week 47, end of study. Topical imiquimod was applied with each vaccine dose, which held 300 ug of mutant IDH1 20-mer peptide. Astrocytomas that were new, WHO grade 3 or 4, IDH1-mutant and ATRX-lost were present in the donors. Germline V gives CDR1 SGDLS, CDR2 YYNGEE. Trimming removed 2 bases from V and 2 bases from J, with 11 bases in between. The CDR3 runs to 15 residues. This clone appeared once. Its antigen is undetermined. The table came from immunoSEQ multiplex PCR; TCRdb's copy has only in-frame clones and leaves some out. Here the sample spans over 50,000 clones, 70% to 85% being singletons.

This TCR was sampled from a woman in her 40s with glioma. Some clones in this sample may be carry-over from other donors' samples. J is TRBJ2-1 and V is TRBV9; the D call may be TRBD1 or TRBD2 (6 bases each). The sample in question was PBMCs, obtained from a glioma patient whose treatment included an IDH1 peptide vaccine. The CDR3 spells CASSVVGGTYNEQFF. The CDR3, as DNA: TGTGCCAGCAGCGTCGTAGGGGGGACCTACAATGAGCAGTTCTTC.